The 24 T cell receptor beta chains reported below all come from one sample, sequenced in a study of follicular helper T cells after annual influenza vaccination. The time point denotes: 2015-2016 season, 7 days after influenza vaccination. Clones were read by immunoSEQ multiplex PCR, and TCRdb kept only the in-frame ones, dropping some. The sample lists 6,000 or so clones, 80% occurring once. The sequenced sample was CXCR5- memory CD4+ T cells sorted from blood, obtained 7 days after influenza vaccination. The origin of the receptors is an adult who received the influenza vaccine.

The V gene is TRBV29-1, the J gene TRBJ1-4; D might be TRBD1 (5 bases). CDR1 is SQVTM and CDR2 is ANQGSEA in the germline V gene. V lost 6 bases, J lost 1 base, and 12 bases lay in between. There are 14 residues in the CDR3. The CDR3 protein is CSVHLGVTNEKLFF. Written as DNA, the CDR3 is TGCAGCGTCCATCTGGGGGTAACTAATGAAAAACTGTTTTTT. Looking up the rest from reference TRBV29-1 and TRBJ1-4 gives the full variable domain: SAVISQKPSRDICQRGTSLTIQCQVDSQVTMMFWYRQQPGQSLTLIATANQGSEATYESGFVIDKFPISRPNLTFSTLTVSNMSPEDSSIYLCSVHLGVTNEKLFFGSGTQLSVL.

The chain links TRBV6-5 to TRBJ2-1, with D possibly matching TRBD2 (5 bases). The CDR3 spans 15 residues. V was pared by 4 bases and J by 6 bases, with 16 bases between. The germline gives CDR1 MNHEY, CDR2 SVGAGI. CDR3 DNA sequence: TGTGCCAGCAGTTCCCGGGCCCCGGAGGTCAATGAGCAGTTCTTC. Protein sequence: CASSSRAPEVNEQFF.

The chain carries TRBV2 and TRBJ2-7; D is tentatively TRBD1 or TRBD2 (5 bases each). Deletions cut 6 bases from V and 4 bases from J, with 10 bases between. Per germline, CDR1 SNHLY and CDR2 FYNNEI. This CDR3 is 12 amino acids long. The CDR3 coding sequence is TGTGCCAGCAGGGGGGACCGATACGAGCAGTACTTC. It is translated as CASRGDRYEQYF.

The chain recombines TRBV15 with TRBJ2-7; no clear D gene. CDR3 length: 13 residues. Trimming shortened V by 4 bases and J by 3 bases, and 10 bases separated the two germline ends. Germline CDR1 LNHNV, CDR2 YYDKDF (reference sequence). CDR3 amino acids: CATSTPIRYEQYF. The CDR3 nucleotides read TGTGCCACCAGCACTCCAATCCGCTACGAGCAGTACTTC.

The rearrangement joins TRBV11-3 to TRBJ2-1; TRBD2 aligns across 9 bases. Germline-derived CDR1 and CDR2 are SGHNT and YENEEA. The V and J ends lost 5 bases and 3 bases, in that order; junction bases with no gene match: 8. This CDR3 has 16 amino acids. The CDR3 is CASSLGGSGGYNEQFF. In nucleotides, the CDR3 is TGTGCCAGCAGCCTAGGCGGTAGCGGGGGCTACAATGAGCAGTTCTTC.

The genes are TRBV6-5 and TRBJ1-1, with D possibly TRBD1 on 6 matching bases. This CDR3 is built from 11 residues. CDR1 MNHEY and CDR2 SVGAGI come from the germline V gene. V lost 6 bases, J lost 8 bases, and 10 bases lay in between. As DNA, the CDR3 is TGTGCCAGCAGAAGAGGGACAGAAGCTTTCTTT. Amino acids: CASRRGTEAFF.

The V and J genes are TRBV27 and TRBJ2-1, with TRBD1 identical over 8 bases. Germline-derived CDR1 and CDR2 are MNHEY and SMNVEV (reference sequence). Trimming removed 6 bases from V and 6 bases from J; junction bases left unmatched: 4. CDR3 length: 13 residues. This CDR3 reads CASRITGGNEQFF. The CDR3 coding sequence is TGTGCCAGCAGAATCACAGGGGGCAATGAGCAGTTCTTC.

V gene TRBV11-3 combines with J gene TRBJ2-3, with a tentative D call TRBD1 (6 bases). This CDR3 contains 13 residues. Germline values: CDR1 SGHNT, CDR2 YENEEA. V was cut by 5 bases and J by 7 bases, with 13 bases left in between. The CDR3 is CASSPDRIYTQYF. The CDR3 coding sequence is TGTGCCAGCAGCCCGGACAGAATATATACGCAGTATTTT.

This chain uses TRBV7-9 with TRBJ1-2, with D unclear. Germline V gene data show CDR1 as SEHNR and CDR2 as FQNEAQ (reference sequence). Trimming took 3 bases from V and 0 from J, leaving 11 bases between them. The CDR3 loop spans 15 amino acids. CDR3 residues: CASSFLVGANYGYTF. CDR3 coding DNA: TGTGCCAGCAGCTTTTTGGTCGGGGCTAACTATGGCTACACCTTC.

The chain is built from TRBV7-9 and TRBJ1-2, with TRBD1 identical over 11 bases. V was pared by 1 base and J by 8 bases, with 6 bases of the junction left unmatched. This CDR3 has 15 residues. Germline CDR1 reads SEHNR; CDR2 reads FQNEAQ (reference sequence). This chain's CDR3 is CASSLGGTGGMGYTF. CDR3 sequence (DNA): TGTGCCAGCAGCTTAGGCGGGACAGGGGGTATGGGCTACACCTTC. The entire variable domain, with the rest obtained from reference TRBV7-9 and TRBJ1-2, is as follows: DTGVSQNPRHKITKRGQNVTFRCDPISEHNRLYWYRQTLGQGPEFLTYFQNEAQLEKSRLLSDRFSAERPKGSFSTLEIQRTEQGDSAMYLCASSLGGTGGMGYTFGSGTRLTVV.

The chain is built from TRBV5-1 and TRBJ2-7; D is unresolved. The CDR3 contains 16 residues. Germline loops: CDR1 SGHRS, CDR2 YFSETQ. V lost 0 bases, J lost 2 bases, and 15 bases lay in between. In nucleotides, the CDR3 is TGCGCCAGCAGCTTGGCCGTCGGCGTAGGCACCTACGAGCAGTACTTC. Translating gives CASSLAVGVGTYEQYF.

The chain carries TRBV9 and TRBJ1-4, with D unclear. The CDR3 loop spans 14 amino acids. The germline V and J ends were trimmed by 0 bases and 6 bases, with 9 bases remaining between them. Germline CDR1 SGDLS, CDR2 YYNGEE. CDR3 residues: CASSVDVGYEKLFF. Here the CDR3 DNA reads TGTGCCAGCAGCGTAGATGTCGGGTATGAAAAACTGTTTTTT.

CDR3 nucleotide sequence: TGCGCCAGCAGCCAAGGACAGGGTCGGGGGAAAACTGAAGCTTTCTTT. This gives the protein CASSQGQGRGKTEAFF. V usage is TRBV4-3 and J usage is TRBJ1-1; TRBD1 matches at 7 bases. CDR1 and CDR2 from the germline V gene are LGHNA and YSLEER. CDR3 length: 16 amino acids. The V segment lost 1 base and the J segment 5 bases; nucleotides outside the gene matches: 10.

DNA of the CDR3: TGTGCCAGCAGCTTAGTTTCACGGGACTATAATTCACCCCTCCACTTT. This encodes CASSLVSRDYNSPLHF. This chain joins TRBV7-6 and TRBJ1-6; D remains unclear. The CDR3 sequence is 16 residues long. Germline V lookup: CDR1 SGHVS, CDR2 FNYEAQ. Trimming took 1 base from V and 3 from J, leaving 10 bases between them.

The chain joins TRBV29-1 to TRBJ2-2, with 12 bases identical to TRBD2. CDR3 length: 14 amino acids. V gave up 7 bases and J gave up 4 bases; unmatched junction bases: 4. Germline V gene sequence: CDR1 SQVTM, CDR2 ANQGSEA. CDR3 sequence (DNA): TGCAGCGCGACTAGCGGGGGTGGCACCGGGGAGCTGTTTTTT. This gives the protein CSATSGGGTGELFF.

The chain links TRBV5-6 to TRBJ2-7; weak D call: TRBD2 (7 bases). CDR1 is SGHDT and CDR2 is YYEEEE in the germline V gene. V was cut by 2 bases and J by 6 bases, with 12 bases left in between. There are 13 residues in the CDR3. The CDR3 DNA is TGTGCCAGCAGCTTACGGGGGGCGAGCGAGCAGTACTTC. Translating it yields CASSLRGASEQYF.

This clone was counted only a few times. This chain uses TRBV6-1 with TRBJ2-7, with 10 bases identical to TRBD1. The V and J ends lost 4 bases and 10 bases, in that order; junction bases with no gene match: 10. From germline, CDR1 is MNHNS and CDR2 SASEGT. This CDR3 contains 14 residues. The CDR3 loop reads CASSGPGQGKSQYF. CDR3 nucleotides: TGTGCCAGCAGTGGGCCGGGACAGGGGAAGTCTCAGTACTTC.

The chain links TRBV6-6 to TRBJ2-7, with D possibly TRBD2 on 5 matching bases. Germline V gene lookup returns CDR1 MNHNY and CDR2 SVGAGI (reference sequence). The V and J ends lost 5 bases and 2 bases respectively, with 10 bases between them. This CDR3 region has 13 residues. Here the CDR3 reads CASSTRFAYEQYF. Here the CDR3 DNA reads TGTGCCAGCAGTACTAGGTTCGCCTACGAGCAGTACTTC.

The chain couples TRBV5-6 to TRBJ2-7, with D perhaps matching TRBD2 (7 bases). Between the trimmed V and J ends, which lost 0 bases and 2 bases, there was a span of 15 bases. This CDR3 has 16 amino acids. Germline V gene data show CDR1 as SGHDT and CDR2 as YYEEEE. The CDR3 spells CASSLVLAGAAYEQYF. CDR3 DNA sequence: TGTGCCAGCAGCTTGGTGCTCGCGGGGGCCGCCTACGAGCAGTACTTC.

The chain is built from TRBV6-4 and TRBJ2-3; D could derive from TRBD1 or TRBD2 (6 bases each). The CDR3 extends over 15 amino acids. CDR1 and CDR2 from the germline V gene are MRHNA and SNTAGT. V lost 6 bases to trimming and J lost 1 base, with 14 bases between them. CDR3 bases: TGTGCCAGCAGAACCGACGGGGGCGGCACAGATACGCAGTATTTT. Its protein product is CASRTDGGGTDTQYF.

This chain joins TRBV11-3 and TRBJ1-4; D might be TRBD1 (5 bases). CDR1 and CDR2 from the germline V gene are SGHNT and YENEEA. V was cut by 1 base and J by 5 bases, with 17 bases left in between. This CDR3 region has 17 residues. CDR3 amino acids: CASSLVLWGTENEKLFF. CDR3 sequence (DNA): TGTGCCAGCAGCTTAGTTTTGTGGGGGACGGAGAATGAAAAACTGTTTTTT. Complete variable domain (other parts from reference TRBV11-3 and TRBJ1-4): EAGVVQSPRYKIIEKKQPVAFWCNPISGHNTLYWYLQNLGQGPELLIRYENEEAVDDSQLPKDRFSAERLKGVDSTLKIQPAELGDSAVYLCASSLVLWGTENEKLFFGSGTQLSVL.

The chain carries TRBV5-4 and TRBJ2-7; 7 nucleotides agree with TRBD2. The trim removed 6 bases at V and 4 bases at J, leaving 7 bases unmatched. The V gene's germline CDR1 is SGHNT and CDR2 YYREEE (reference sequence). CDR3 size: 13 residues. The CDR3 DNA is TGTGCCAGCACCAGGAGCGGGGCATACGAGCAGTACTTC. This gives the protein CASTRSGAYEQYF.

The chain couples TRBV7-2 to TRBJ2-7; 10 positions match TRBD2. J gave up 3 bases and V 5 bases, and 7 bases lay outside the gene matches. The germline CDR1 and CDR2 sequences are SGHTA and FQGNSA. This CDR3 spans 15 amino acids. The CDR3, as DNA: TGTGCCAGCAGCCCCATAGCGGGGGGAGACTACGAGCAGTACTTC. Protein product: CASSPIAGGDYEQYF.

Only one count was recorded for this clone. The J gene is TRBJ2-1, the V gene TRBV6-5, with 9 bases matching TRBD1. Germline assignment: CDR1 MNHEY and CDR2 SVGAGI. After removal of 6 bases from V and 4 bases from J, the junction contained 4 bases not matched to a gene. This CDR3 is 14 amino acids long. In DNA, the CDR3 is TGTGCCAGCAGAACCGGGACAGGGTACAATGAGCAGTTCTTC. Translated: CASRTGTGYNEQFF.